What follows describes a single T cell receptor beta chain. Its specificity is not known. Its ends do not fully match the called genes, so a read error is possible. The CDR3 loop spans 13 amino acids. CDR1 and CDR2 from the germline V gene are SEHNR and FQNEAQ (reference sequence). Amplification used 60 Vbeta primers and 13 Jbeta primers. Method: immunoSEQ multiplex PCR; TCRdb's copy keeps in-frame clones and lacks some. The data show fewer than 200,000 clones, approximately 81% seen once. The data were obtained in a study of cytomegalovirus exposure and HLA in healthy donors. General observations from the study: Researchers catalogued under 200 TCR beta chains as cytomegalovirus-associated.

Input material: PBMCs. The sequence derives from a woman aged 18-30 years in good health and CMV-seronegative. The V gene is TRBV7-9, the J gene TRBJ1-5, with 7 bases lining up with TRBD1. The CDR3 here is CSSSLQGNQPQHF. The CDR3 DNA reads as TGTTCCAGCAGCCTACAGGGGAACCAGCCCCAGCATTTT.